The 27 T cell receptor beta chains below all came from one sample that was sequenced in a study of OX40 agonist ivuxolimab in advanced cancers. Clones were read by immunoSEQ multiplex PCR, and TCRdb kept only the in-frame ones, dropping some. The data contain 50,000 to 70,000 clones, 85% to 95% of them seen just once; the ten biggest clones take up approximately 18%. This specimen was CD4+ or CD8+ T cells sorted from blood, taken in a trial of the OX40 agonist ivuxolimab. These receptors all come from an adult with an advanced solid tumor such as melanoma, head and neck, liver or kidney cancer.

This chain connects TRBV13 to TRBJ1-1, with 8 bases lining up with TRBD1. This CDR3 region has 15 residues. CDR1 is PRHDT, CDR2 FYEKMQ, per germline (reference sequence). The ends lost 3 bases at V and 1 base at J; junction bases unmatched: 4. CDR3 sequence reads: CASSFPGQGNTEAFF. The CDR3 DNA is TGTGCCAGCAGCTTTCCCGGACAGGGGAACACTGAAGCTTTCTTT.

CDR3 sequence reads: CASKGDTQYF. CDR3 DNA: TGCGCCAGCAAGGGGGATACGCAGTATTTT. The chain couples TRBV10-2 to TRBJ2-3, with D perhaps matching TRBD1 (5 bases). This CDR3 spans 10 amino acids. Germline CDR1 reads WSHSY; CDR2 reads SAAADI. Trimming removed 7 bases from V and 6 bases from J, with 5 bases in between.

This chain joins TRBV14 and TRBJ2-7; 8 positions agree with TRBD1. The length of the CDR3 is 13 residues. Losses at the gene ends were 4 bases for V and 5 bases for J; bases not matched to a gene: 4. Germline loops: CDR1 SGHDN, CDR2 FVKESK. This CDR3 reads CASSLRGLNEQYF. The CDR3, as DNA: TGTGCCAGCAGCCTCAGGGGGCTGAACGAGCAGTACTTC. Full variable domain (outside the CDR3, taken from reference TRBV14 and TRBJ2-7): EAGVTQFPSHSVIEKGQTVTLRCDPISGHDNLYWYRRVMGKEIKFLLHFVKESKQDESGMPNNRFLAERTGGTYSTLKVQPAELEDSGVYFCASSLRGLNEQYFGPGTRLTVT.

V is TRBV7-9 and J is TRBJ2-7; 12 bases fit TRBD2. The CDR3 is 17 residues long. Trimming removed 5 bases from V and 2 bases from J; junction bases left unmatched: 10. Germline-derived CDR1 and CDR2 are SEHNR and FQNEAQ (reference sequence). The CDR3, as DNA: TGTGCCAGCAGCCCACCGGGACTAGCGGGCATAACCTACGAGCAGTACTTC. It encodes CASSPPGLAGITYEQYF.

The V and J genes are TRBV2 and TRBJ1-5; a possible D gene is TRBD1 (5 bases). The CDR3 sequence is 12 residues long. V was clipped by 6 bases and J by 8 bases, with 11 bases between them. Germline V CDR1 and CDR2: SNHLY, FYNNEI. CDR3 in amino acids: CASSGGSEPQHF. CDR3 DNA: TGTGCCAGCAGCGGGGGAAGTGAGCCCCAGCATTTT.

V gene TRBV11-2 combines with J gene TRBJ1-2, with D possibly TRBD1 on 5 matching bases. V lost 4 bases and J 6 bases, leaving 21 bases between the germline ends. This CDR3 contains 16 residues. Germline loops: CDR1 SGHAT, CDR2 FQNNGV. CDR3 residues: CASSSPNSGLDDGYTF. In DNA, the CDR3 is TGTGCCAGCAGCTCCCCGAACTCAGGGCTTGACGATGGCTACACCTTC. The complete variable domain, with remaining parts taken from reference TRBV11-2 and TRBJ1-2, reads EAGVAQSPRYKIIEKRQSVAFWCNPISGHATLYWYQQILGQGPKLLIQFQNNGVVDDSQLPKDRFSAERLKGVDSTLKIQPAKLEDSAVYLCASSSPNSGLDDGYTFGSGTRLTVV.

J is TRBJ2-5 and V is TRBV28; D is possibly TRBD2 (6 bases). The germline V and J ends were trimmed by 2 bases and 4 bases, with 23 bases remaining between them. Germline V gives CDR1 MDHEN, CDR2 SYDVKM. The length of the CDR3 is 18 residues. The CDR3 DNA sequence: TGTGCCAGCAGTTTAGGCGATTTTGCGGGGCCGATGGGAGAGACCCAGTACTTC. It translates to CASSLGDFAGPMGETQYF.

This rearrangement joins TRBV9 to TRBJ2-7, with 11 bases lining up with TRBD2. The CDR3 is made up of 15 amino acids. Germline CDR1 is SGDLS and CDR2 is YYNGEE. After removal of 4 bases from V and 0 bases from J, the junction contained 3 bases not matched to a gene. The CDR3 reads CASSPSGRRSYEQYF. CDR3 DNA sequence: TGTGCCAGCAGCCCTAGCGGGAGGCGCTCCTACGAGCAGTACTTC.

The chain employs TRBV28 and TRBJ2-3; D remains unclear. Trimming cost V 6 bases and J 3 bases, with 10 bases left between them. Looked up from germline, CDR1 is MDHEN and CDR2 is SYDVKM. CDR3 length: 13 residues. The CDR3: CASRPVITDTQYF. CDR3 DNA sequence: TGTGCCAGCAGACCCGTTATTACAGATACGCAGTATTTT.

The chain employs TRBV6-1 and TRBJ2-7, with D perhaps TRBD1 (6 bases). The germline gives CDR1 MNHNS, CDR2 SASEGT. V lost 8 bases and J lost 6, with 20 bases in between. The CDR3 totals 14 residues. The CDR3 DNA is TGTGCCAGCCGGGACACCCCCGTGGCGGGCGAGCAGTACTTC. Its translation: CASRDTPVAGEQYF.

Here the CDR3 reads CASSFDVGPGELFF. In nucleotides, the CDR3 is TGTGCCAGCAGTTTTGACGTAGGACCTGGGGAGCTGTTTTTT. This chain uses TRBV27 with TRBJ2-2; no clear D. The germline V gene has CDR1 MNHEY and CDR2 SMNVEV (reference sequence). Trimming shortened V by 3 bases and J by 8 bases, and 13 bases separated the two germline ends. This CDR3 region has 14 residues.

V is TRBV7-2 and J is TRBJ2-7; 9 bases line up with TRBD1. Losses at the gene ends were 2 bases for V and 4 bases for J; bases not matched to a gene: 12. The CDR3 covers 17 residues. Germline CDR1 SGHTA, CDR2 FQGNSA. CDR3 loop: CASSLSAFGQGFYEQYF. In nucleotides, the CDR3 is TGTGCCAGCAGCTTATCGGCGTTCGGACAGGGGTTTTACGAGCAGTACTTC.

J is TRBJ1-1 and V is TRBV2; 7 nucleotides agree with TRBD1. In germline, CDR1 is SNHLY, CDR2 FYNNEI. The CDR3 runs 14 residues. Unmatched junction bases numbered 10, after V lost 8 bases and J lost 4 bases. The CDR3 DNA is TGTGCCAGCGAGGGTGAGGGGGCAAGCACTGAAGCTTTCTTT. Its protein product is CASEGEGASTEAFF.

CDR3: CASSDTSGRDGEQFF. The CDR3, as DNA: TGTGCCAGCAGTGATACTAGCGGGAGGGACGGTGAGCAGTTCTTC. The chain has TRBV28 and TRBJ2-1, with 13 nucleotides matching TRBD2. The V gene end was trimmed by 5 bases and the J gene end by 9 bases; junction bases not matched to a gene: 7. This CDR3 contains 15 residues. Looked up from germline, CDR1 is MDHEN and CDR2 is SYDVKM.

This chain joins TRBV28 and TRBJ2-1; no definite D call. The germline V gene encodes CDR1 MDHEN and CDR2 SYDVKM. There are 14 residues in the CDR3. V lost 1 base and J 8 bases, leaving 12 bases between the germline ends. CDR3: CASSLLGSRDEQFF. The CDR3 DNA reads TGTGCCAGCAGTTTATTAGGTTCGCGCGATGAGCAGTTCTTC.

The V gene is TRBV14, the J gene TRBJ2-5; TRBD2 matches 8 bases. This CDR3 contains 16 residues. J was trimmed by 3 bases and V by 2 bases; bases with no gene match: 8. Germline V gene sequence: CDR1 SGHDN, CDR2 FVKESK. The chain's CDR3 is CASSQILVAGKETQYF. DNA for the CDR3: TGTGCCAGCAGCCAAATACTGGTAGCGGGAAAAGAGACCCAGTACTTC.

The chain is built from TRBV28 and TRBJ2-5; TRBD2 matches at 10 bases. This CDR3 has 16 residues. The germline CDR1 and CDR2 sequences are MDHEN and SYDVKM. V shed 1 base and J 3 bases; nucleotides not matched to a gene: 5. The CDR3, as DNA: TGTGCCAGCAGTTTATTCCTAGCGGGAGAAAAAGAGACCCAGTACTTC. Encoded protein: CASSLFLAGEKETQYF.

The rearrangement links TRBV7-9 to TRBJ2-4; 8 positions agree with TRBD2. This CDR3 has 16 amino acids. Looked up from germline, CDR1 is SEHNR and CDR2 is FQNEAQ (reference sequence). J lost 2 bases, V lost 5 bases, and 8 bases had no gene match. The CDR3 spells CASSLSAGESKNIQYF. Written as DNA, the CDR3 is TGTGCCAGCAGCCTATCAGCGGGAGAGTCCAAAAACATTCAGTACTTC.

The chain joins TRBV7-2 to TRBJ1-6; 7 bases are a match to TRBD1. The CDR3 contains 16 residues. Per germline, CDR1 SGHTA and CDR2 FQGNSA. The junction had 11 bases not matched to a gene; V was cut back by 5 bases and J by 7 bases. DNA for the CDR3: TGTGCCAGCAGCCAGGGGGTCGGGGGAGGAAATTCACCCCTCCACTTT. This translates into CASSQGVGGGNSPLHF.

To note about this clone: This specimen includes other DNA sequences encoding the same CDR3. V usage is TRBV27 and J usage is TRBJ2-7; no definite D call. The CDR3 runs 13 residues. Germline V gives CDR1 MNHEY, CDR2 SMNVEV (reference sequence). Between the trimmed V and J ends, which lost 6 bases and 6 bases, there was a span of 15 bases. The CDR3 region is CASSPTVAGEQYF. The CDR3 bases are TGTGCCAGCAGCCCTACCGTCGCAGGCGAGCAGTACTTC.

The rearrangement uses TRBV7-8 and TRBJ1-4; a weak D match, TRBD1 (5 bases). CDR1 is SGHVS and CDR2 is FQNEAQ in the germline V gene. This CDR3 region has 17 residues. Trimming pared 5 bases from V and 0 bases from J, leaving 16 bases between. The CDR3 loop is CASSPFLGDSTNEKLFF. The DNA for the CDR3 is TGTGCCAGCAGCCCCTTTTTGGGGGACTCAACTAATGAAAAACTGTTTTTT.

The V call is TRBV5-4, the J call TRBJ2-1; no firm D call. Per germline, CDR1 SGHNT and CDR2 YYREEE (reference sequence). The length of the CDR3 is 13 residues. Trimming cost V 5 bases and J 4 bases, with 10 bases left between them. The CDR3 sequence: CASRGSVYNEQFF. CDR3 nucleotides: TGTGCCAGCAGGGGTTCGGTATACAATGAGCAGTTCTTC.

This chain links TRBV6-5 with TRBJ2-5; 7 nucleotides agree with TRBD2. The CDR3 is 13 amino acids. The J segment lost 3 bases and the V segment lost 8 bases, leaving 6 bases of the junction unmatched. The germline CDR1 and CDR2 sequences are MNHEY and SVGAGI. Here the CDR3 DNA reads TGTGCCAGCTTCGGCCTAGCGGAAGAGACCCAGTACTTC. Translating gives CASFGLAEETQYF.

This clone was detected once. This CDR3 is CASSERQGWIDGYTF. The CDR3, as DNA: TGTGCCAGCAGTGAACGACAGGGGTGGATCGATGGCTACACCTTC. The chain uses TRBV6-1 and TRBJ1-2; 8 bases map to TRBD1. From germline, CDR1 is MNHNS and CDR2 SASEGT. The CDR3 is made up of 15 amino acids. The V gene end was trimmed by 2 bases and the J gene end by 6 bases; junction bases not matched to a gene: 8.

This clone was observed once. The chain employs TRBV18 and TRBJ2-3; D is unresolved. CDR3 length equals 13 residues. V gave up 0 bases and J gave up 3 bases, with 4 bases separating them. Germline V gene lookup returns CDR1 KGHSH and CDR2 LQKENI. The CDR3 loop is CASSPPTTDTQYF. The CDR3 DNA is TGTGCCAGCTCACCACCCACAACAGATACGCAGTATTTT.

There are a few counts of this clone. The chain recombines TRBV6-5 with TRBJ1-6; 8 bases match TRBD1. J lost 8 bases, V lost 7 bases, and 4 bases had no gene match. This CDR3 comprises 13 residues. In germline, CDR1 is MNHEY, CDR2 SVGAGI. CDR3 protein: CASKGTGHSPLHF. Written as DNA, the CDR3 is TGTGCCAGCAAGGGGACAGGACATTCACCCCTCCACTTT.

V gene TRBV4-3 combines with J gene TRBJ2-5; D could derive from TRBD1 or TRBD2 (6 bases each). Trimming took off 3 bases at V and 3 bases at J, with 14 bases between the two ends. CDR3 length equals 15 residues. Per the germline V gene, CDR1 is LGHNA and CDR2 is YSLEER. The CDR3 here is CASSQIGGLEETQYF. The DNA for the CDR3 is TGCGCCAGCAGCCAGATTGGGGGGCTGGAAGAGACCCAGTACTTC.